Presented here are 22 T cell receptor beta chains from one specimen sequenced in a study of somatic mutations in cytotoxic T cells in rheumatoid arthritis. Data came from immunoSEQ multiplex PCR; TCRdb stores just in-frame clones and leaves some out. The table shows approximately 19,000 clones, with around four fifths occurring only once. Sequences were obtained from CD8+ T cells sorted from blood. Source of these receptors: an adult with rheumatoid arthritis.

Written as DNA, the CDR3 is TGTGCCAGCAGCTTTGGGGGGGGCACAGATACGCAGTATTTT. Translating it yields CASSFGGGTDTQYF. The rearrangement joins TRBV7-3 to TRBJ2-3; 7 bases are a match to TRBD2. This CDR3 spans 14 amino acids. With 3 bases clipped from V and 1 base from J, the junction kept 1 base outside the gene matches. Germline V gives CDR1 SGHTA, CDR2 FQGTGA.

V usage is TRBV7-9 and J usage is TRBJ2-4, with 14 nucleotides matching TRBD2. After removal of 4 bases from V and 8 bases from J, the junction contained 7 bases not matched to a gene. Germline V gene data show CDR1 as SEHNR and CDR2 as FQNEAQ (reference sequence). This CDR3 comprises 16 residues. CDR3 sequence reads: CASSSTGTSGGDIQYF. In DNA form, the CDR3 reads TGTGCCAGCAGCTCGACCGGGACTAGCGGGGGTGACATTCAGTACTTC.

The chain employs TRBV7-8 and TRBJ2-3; D is unclear. Germline CDR1 and CDR2: SGHVS and FQNEAQ. CDR3 length equals 16 residues. V lost 5 bases and J 1 base, leaving 16 bases between the germline ends. CDR3 bases: TGTGCCAGCAGCGTGTGGAGTTTAGCCGGCACAGATACGCAGTATTTT. It is translated as CASSVWSLAGTDTQYF.

The chain has TRBV25-1 and TRBJ2-1, with D tentatively TRBD1 or TRBD2 (5 bases each). CDR1 and CDR2 from the germline V gene are MGHDK and SYGVNS. Trimming stripped 2 bases from V and 7 bases from J, with 12 bases between. The CDR3 consists of 14 residues. This chain's CDR3 is CASSEEGRRNEQFF. DNA for the CDR3: TGTGCCAGCAGTGAAGAGGGACGCCGGAATGAGCAGTTCTTC.

The chain couples TRBV9 to TRBJ2-5, with D maybe TRBD2 (6 bases). V shed 4 bases and J shed 4 bases, with 11 bases lying between them. This CDR3 spans 13 amino acids. Germline V CDR1 and CDR2: SGDLS, YYNGEE. Here the CDR3 DNA reads TGTGCCAGCAGCCCCCACGGGGGAGAGACCCAGTACTTC. Translated, it gives CASSPHGGETQYF.

The gene calls are TRBV27 and TRBJ2-7; the match to TRBD2 covers 8 bases. After removal of 2 bases from V and 7 bases from J, the junction contained 10 bases not matched to a gene. In germline, CDR1 is MNHEY, CDR2 SMNVEV (reference sequence). The CDR3 runs to 15 residues. CDR3 sequence (DNA): TGTGCCAGCAGTTTAGCGGGAGGCCACCGGGGTGAGCAGTACTTC. Its protein product is CASSLAGGHRGEQYF.

V is TRBV19 and J is TRBJ1-1; the D is unclear. This CDR3 comprises 14 residues. CDR1 is LNHDA, CDR2 SQIVND, per germline (reference sequence). The V and J ends lost 3 bases and 1 base respectively, with 9 bases between them. The CDR3 DNA reads TGTGCCAGTAGTATGTGGCAGGAGAACACTGAAGCTTTCTTT. The encoded protein is CASSMWQENTEAFF.

The rearrangement links TRBV4-2 to TRBJ2-1; TRBD1 agrees at 10 bases. There are 16 residues in the CDR3. V gave up 1 base and J gave up 6 bases; unmatched junction bases: 6. Germline CDR1 is LGHNA and CDR2 is YNFKEQ. The CDR3 sequence: CASSQAPGQGSNEQFF. CDR3 bases: TGTGCCAGCAGCCAAGCCCCGGGACAGGGGTCCAATGAGCAGTTCTTC.

The genes are TRBV5-1 and TRBJ2-3, with 7 bases fitting TRBD1. Looked up from germline, CDR1 is SGHRS and CDR2 is YFSETQ. The CDR3 runs to 15 residues. V gave up 0 bases and J gave up 3 bases; unmatched junction bases: 4. The CDR3 here is CASSLDTGATDTQYF. In DNA form, the CDR3 reads TGCGCCAGCAGCTTGGATACAGGGGCAACAGATACGCAGTATTTT.

This chain joins TRBV9 and TRBJ2-3; maybe TRBD1 (5 bases). This CDR3 region has 15 residues. V dropped 3 bases and J dropped 0 bases, with 11 bases sitting between them. Germline values: CDR1 SGDLS, CDR2 YYNGEE. CDR3 sequence: CASSGWTTSTDTQYF. DNA of the CDR3: TGTGCCAGCAGCGGCTGGACAACTAGCACAGATACGCAGTATTTT. Based on the CDR3 plus reference TRBV9 and TRBJ2-3, the full variable domain is DSGVTQTPKHLITATGQRVTLRCSPRSGDLSVYWYQQSLDQGLQFLIQYYNGEERAKGNILERFSAQQFPDLHSELNLSSLELGDSALYFCASSGWTTSTDTQYFGPGTRLTVL.

This chain joins TRBV11-2 and TRBJ2-7, with 9 bases aligning to TRBD2. Germline V gene sequence: CDR1 SGHAT, CDR2 FQNNGV. CDR3 length: 15 residues. V shed 5 bases and J 4 bases; nucleotides not matched to a gene: 9. The CDR3 DNA reads as TGTGCCAGCAGCCTCGTAGCGGGAGAGGGGTACGAGCAGTACTTC. Amino acid sequence: CASSLVAGEGYEQYF.

DNA for the CDR3: TGTGCCAGCAGCTCCCCAGACAGGGTAGGGGAAAAACTGTTTTTT. Its protein is CASSSPDRVGEKLFF. The V gene is TRBV7-9, the J gene TRBJ1-4; 7 nucleotides line up with TRBD1. The V gene's germline CDR1 is SEHNR and CDR2 FQNEAQ (reference sequence). With 4 bases clipped from V and 8 bases from J, the junction kept 10 bases outside the gene matches. The CDR3 has 15 amino acids.

This clone was detected once. The chain recombines TRBV19 with TRBJ2-7; 9 positions match TRBD2. The junction had 8 bases not matched to a gene; V was cut back by 7 bases and J by 7 bases. The CDR3 is 13 amino acids. Germline loops: CDR1 LNHDA, CDR2 SQIVND (reference sequence). CDR3 nucleotides: TGTGCCAGTAAAGCTAGCGGGATTGGGGAGCAGTACTTC. This codes for CASKASGIGEQYF.

The chain combines TRBV28 with TRBJ1-6; possibly TRBD1 for D (6 bases). In germline, CDR1 is MDHEN, CDR2 SYDVKM. The CDR3 consists of 13 residues. Trimming removed 5 bases from V and 7 bases from J, with 9 bases in between. The CDR3 DNA follows: TGTGCCAGCAGTCCTAGGGGGAATTCACCCCTCCACTTT. This codes for CASSPRGNSPLHF.

The chain has TRBV2 and TRBJ2-3, with 10 bases fitting TRBD2. J gave up 4 bases and V 8 bases, and 3 bases lay outside the gene matches. CDR3 size: 13 residues. The V gene's germline CDR1 is SNHLY and CDR2 FYNNEI. CDR3: CASRGTSADTQYF. The CDR3 coding sequence is TGTGCCAGCCGGGGGACTAGCGCAGATACGCAGTATTTT.

The rearrangement uses TRBV7-9 and TRBJ2-7; 7 bases align to TRBD1. CDR1 SEHNR and CDR2 FQNEAQ come from the germline V gene (reference sequence). The V and J ends lost 5 bases and 2 bases, in that order; junction bases with no gene match: 6. CDR3 length equals 14 residues. The CDR3 reads CASSPPGQPYEQYF. The DNA for the CDR3 is TGTGCCAGCAGCCCCCCGGGACAGCCCTACGAGCAGTACTTC.

The chain is built from TRBV5-1 and TRBJ1-1; D might be TRBD1 (6 bases). The V gene lost 3 bases and the J gene lost 3 bases, with 12 bases spanning the gap. Germline V gene data show CDR1 as SGHRS and CDR2 as YFSETQ. This CDR3 is 14 amino acids long. The CDR3 DNA is TGCGCCAGCAGCTCCGGGGGCAGATACACTGAAGCTTTCTTT. This gives the protein CASSSGGRYTEAFF.

This clone was seen a few times. V is TRBV2 and J is TRBJ2-3; TRBD2 matches 10 bases. Germline-derived CDR1 and CDR2 are SNHLY and FYNNEI. This CDR3 has 14 residues. V was clipped by 7 bases and J by 4 bases; unmatched bases: 5. This CDR3 reads CASTMGTSADTQYF. CDR3 coding DNA: TGTGCCAGCACCATGGGGACTAGCGCAGATACGCAGTATTTT.

The V gene is TRBV28, the J gene TRBJ1-5, with 8 bases matching TRBD1. The CDR3 is 16 residues long. Germline CDR1 MDHEN, CDR2 SYDVKM. With 8 bases clipped from V and 0 bases from J, the junction kept 9 bases outside the gene matches. The CDR3 DNA follows: TGTGCCAGCTACCCGGGGACAGGTTATAGCAATCAGCCCCAGCATTTT. Its protein is CASYPGTGYSNQPQHF.

The V and J genes are TRBV4-3 and TRBJ2-6; the D gene is possibly TRBD1 (5 bases). The CDR3 runs to 17 residues. Germline CDR1 reads LGHNA; CDR2 reads YSLEER. V lost 0 bases to trimming and J lost 0 bases, with 9 bases between them. CDR3 nucleotide sequence: TGCGCCAGCAGCCAAGACGGAGACAGCTCTGGGGCCAACGTCCTGACTTTC. Protein sequence: CASSQDGDSSGANVLTF.

J is TRBJ2-6 and V is TRBV2; no clear D. V lost 2 bases, J lost 0 bases, and 8 bases lay in between. From germline, CDR1 is SNHLY and CDR2 FYNNEI. The CDR3 sequence is 16 residues long. This CDR3 is CASSEIRNSGANVLTF. CDR3 DNA: TGTGCCAGCAGTGAAATCCGGAACTCTGGGGCCAACGTCCTGACTTTC. The full variable domain, its missing parts supplied by reference TRBV2 and TRBJ2-6, is EPEVTQTPSHQVTQMGQEVILRCVPISNHLYFYWYRQILGQKVEFLVSFYNNEISEKSEIFDDQFSVERPDGSNFTLKIRSTKLEDSAMYFCASSEIRNSGANVLTFGAGSRLTVL.

The chain combines TRBV4-1 with TRBJ2-5; D uncertain. Germline V gives CDR1 MGHRA, CDR2 YSYEKL. CDR3 length equals 15 residues. Trimming removed 2 bases at V and 4 bases at J, with 14 bases between. The CDR3 DNA follows: TGCGCCAGCAGCCAATCGGGCAGTCGAGGAGAGACCCAGTACTTC. Encoded protein: CASSQSGSRGETQYF.